This entry is about one T cell receptor beta chain. V lost 5 bases, J lost 3 bases, and 7 bases stayed unmatched. Germline CDR1 and CDR2: SGHVS and FQNEAQ. The CDR3 sequence is 14 residues long. This record belongs to a study of OX40 agonist ivuxolimab in advanced cancers. For the study at large: Treatment of patients was with ivuxolimab, an agonistic anti-OX40 (CD134) antibody. Three partial responders included one hepatocellular carcinoma patient and two cutaneous melanoma patients.

Using immunoSEQ multiplex PCR, the repertoire was profiled, and TCRdb retains in-frame clones only, with some absent. The sample comprises roughly 60,000 clones, about 82% of which are singletons, and 1.9% rests with the top ten. This sequence was found in an adult with an advanced solid tumor such as melanoma, head and neck, liver or kidney cancer. The sequencing used CD4+ or CD8+ T cells sorted from blood, collected in a trial of the OX40 agonist ivuxolimab. The rearrangement joins TRBV7-8 to TRBJ2-7; 7 positions agree with TRBD2. In DNA form, the CDR3 reads TGTGCCAGCAGCACGGCGGGAGTCGTCTACGAGCAGTACTTC. It codes for CASSTAGVVYEQYF.